Listed below are T cell receptor beta chains from one sample, sequenced in a study of regulatory T cells in long-lasting Graves disease. TCRdb reprocessed the multiplex PCR reads via MiXCR and lists one record per CDR3 protein. The profile covers over 400,000 distinct CDR3 sequences, with roughly 15% appearing a single time and approximately 19% taken by the ten largest. This same sample was also taken into another study, of T cells in Graves' hyperthyroidism and ophthalmopathy.

Specimen: peripheral blood mononuclear cells (PBMCs), collected at new diagnosis, from a patient treated with antithyroid drugs. These receptors originate from a woman aged 45-65 years with Graves disease. The CDR3 runs from the conserved cysteine through the conserved F or W. The D gene is left open where the match is weak. The listing skips clone size in some rows; elsewhere it reads once, few, many or a size class.

TRBD2 | TRBJ2-1 | TRBV12-3/TRBV12-4 | many | CASSPPAAGGYNEQFF | TGTGCCAGCAGTCCCCCCGCCGCGGGAGGTTACAATGAGCAGTTCTTC
NA | TRBJ2-3 | TRBV28 | NA | CASKGSGSTDTQYF | TGTGCCAGCAAGGGTAGCGGTAGCACAGATACGCAGTATTTT
TRBD2 | TRBJ2-3 | TRBV11-2 | many | CASSYLTSGRGTDTQYF | TGTGCCAGCAGCTACCTGACTAGCGGGAGAGGGACAGATACGCAGTATTTT
TRBD2 | TRBJ2-3 | TRBV6-2/TRBV6-3 | few | CASSYVGLAGNGGTDTQYF | TGTGCCAGCAGTTACGTCGGACTAGCGGGAAATGGGGGCACAGATACGCAGTATTTT
NA | TRBJ2-1 | TRBV5-1 | many | CASSLVLASSYNEQFF | TGCGCCAGCAGCTTAGTTCTAGCGAGCTCCTACAATGAGCAGTTCTTC
NA | TRBJ2-3 | TRBV5-1 | many | CASSFRESTDTQYF | TGCGCCAGCAGCTTTCGGGAAAGCACAGATACGCAGTATTTT
TRBD2 | TRBJ2-1 | TRBV18 | many | CASSPTTSGRGNEQFF | TGTGCCAGCTCACCCACGACTAGCGGGAGGGGGAATGAGCAGTTCTTC
TRBD1 | TRBJ2-3 | TRBV18 | NA | CASSPTGARLGTDTQYF | TGTGCCAGCTCACCGACAGGGGCCCGTCTTGGAACAGATACGCAGTATTTT
TRBD2 | TRBJ2-7 | TRBV27 | many | CASSYLAGGFYEQYF | TGTGCCAGCAGTTACTTAGCGGGAGGTTTCTACGAGCAGTACTTC
NA | TRBJ2-3 | TRBV28 | many | CASSLRDFSTDTQYF | TGTGCCAGCAGTTTACGGGACTTCTCCACAGATACGCAGTATTTT
TRBD1 | TRBJ1-1 | TRBV6-5 | many | CASSYWAGGGTEAFF | TGTGCCAGCAGTTACTGGGCAGGGGGCGGCACTGAAGCTTTCTTT
NA | TRBJ2-5 | TRBV5-1 | few | CASSTRQRETQYF | TGCGCCAGCAGCACCCGACAGAGGGAGACCCAGTACTTC
NA | TRBJ2-1 | TRBV27 | many | CASSLVHNNEQFF | TGTGCCAGCAGTCTCGTTCATAACAATGAGCAGTTCTTC
NA | TRBJ2-5 | TRBV2 | many | CASRLEWETQYF | TGTGCCAGCAGGCTGGAGTGGGAGACCCAGTACTTC
NA | TRBJ2-1 | TRBV29-1 | once | CSVLILGSRAYNEQFF | TGCAGCGTTCTAATACTGGGTTCCCGGGCGTACAATGAGCAGTTCTTC
TRBD1 | TRBJ2-7 | TRBV28 | NA | CASSNHRGAYEQYF | TGTGCCAGCAGTAATCACAGGGGGGCCTACGAGCAGTACTTC
NA | TRBJ2-5 | TRBV6-5 | few | CASSYRTEQETQYF | TGTGCCAGCAGTTATCGGACGGAACAAGAGACCCAGTACTTC
NA | TRBJ1-6 | TRBV18 | many | CASSFDRGDSPLHF | TGTGCCAGCTCATTTGATAGAGGAGATTCACCCCTCCACTTT
TRBD2 | TRBJ2-4 | TRBV20-1 | NA | CSAREGPGLAGGGAKNTQYF | TGCAGTGCTAGAGAAGGTCCGGGACTAGCGGGAGGGGGGGCCAAAAACACTCAGTACTTC
NA | TRBJ2-3 | TRBV28 | many | CASSSAGRRTDTQYF | TGTGCCAGCAGTTCCGCCGGGAGAAGAACAGATACGCAGTATTTT
NA | TRBJ1-2 | TRBV4-1 | few | CASSQDRGGTTF | TGCGCCAGCAGCCAAGATCGCGGGGGAACAACCTTC
NA | TRBJ2-1 | TRBV2 | many | CASSAQGVSEQFF | TGTGCCAGCAGTGCCCAAGGGGTTAGTGAGCAGTTCTTC
NA | TRBJ2-1 | TRBV28 | many | CASSRGGALYNEQFF | TGTGCCAGCAGCCGGGGCGGGGCCCTCTACAATGAGCAGTTCTTC
NA | TRBJ2-1 | TRBV6-1 | many | CASSAYRDGEQFF | TGTGCCAGCAGTGCTTACAGGGATGGTGAGCAGTTCTTC
NA | TRBJ1-3 | TRBV7-9 | few | CASSLPGLIGNTIYF | TGTGCCAGCAGCTTACCTGGGTTGATCGGAAACACCATATATTTT
TRBD1 | TRBJ1-1 | TRBV28 | NA | CASSLSGTGSRYTEAFF | TGTGCCAGCAGTTTATCAGGGACAGGGAGCAGGTACACTGAAGCTTTCTTT
NA | TRBJ2-5 | TRBV9 | many | CASSAAGHNQETQYF | TGTGCCAGCAGCGCAGCGGGACATAACCAAGAGACCCAGTACTTC
NA | TRBJ1-6 | TRBV5-1 | NA | CASSFWGRDNSPLHF | TGCGCCAGCAGCTTCTGGGGCCGGGATAATTCACCCCTCCACTTT
NA | TRBJ1-6 | TRBV28 | many | CASSLGPSYSYNSPLHF | TGTGCCAGCAGTTTAGGTCCCAGTTACTCCTATAATTCACCCCTCCACTTT
NA | TRBJ1-1 | TRBV7-3 | many | CASSRVRDTEAFF | TGTGCCAGCAGCCGTGTTAGGGACACTGAAGCTTTCTTT
TRBD2 | TRBJ2-1 | TRBV5-1 | few | CASSWQPFSGRGNEQFF | TGCGCCAGCAGCTGGCAACCTTTTAGCGGGAGGGGGAATGAGCAGTTCTTC
TRBD2 | TRBJ2-2 | TRBV24-1 | NA | CAPTTTSSGRAGGELFF | TGTGCCCCGACAACTACCTCTAGCGGGAGGGCCGGAGGGGAGCTGTTTTTT
NA | TRBJ1-6 | TRBV28 | NA | CASNRDAESPLHF | TGTGCCAGCAACCGGGACGCAGAGTCACCCCTCCACTTT
TRBD2 | TRBJ2-3 | TRBV2 | many | CASRNSGVMTSTDTQYF | TGTGCCAGCAGAAATAGCGGGGTTATGACTAGCACAGATACGCAGTATTTT
NA | TRBJ2-3 | TRBV30 | many | CAWSGVPDTQYF | TGTGCCTGGAGTGGCGTCCCAGATACGCAGTATTTT
TRBD1 | TRBJ2-3 | TRBV27 | many | CASSLFRTGANTDTQYF | TGTGCCAGCAGTTTATTCCGGACAGGAGCAAACACAGATACGCAGTATTTT
TRBD2 | TRBJ2-1 | TRBV19 | NA | CASSWTSGRPSSYNEQFF | TGTGCCAGTAGTTGGACTAGCGGGAGGCCGAGCTCCTACAATGAGCAGTTCTTC
NA | TRBJ1-2 | TRBV10-3 | many | CAISESIAQPHNYGYTF | TGTGCCATCAGTGAGTCGATAGCGCAGCCCCACAACTATGGCTACACCTTC
NA | TRBJ2-1 | TRBV6-2/TRBV6-3 | many | CASSYGSGGEQFF | TGTGCCAGCAGTTACGGGTCGGGTGGGGAGCAGTTCTTC
NA | TRBJ2-1 | TRBV6-1 | NA | CASSYSRTSGNEQFF | TGTGCCAGCAGCTACTCCCGGACCAGTGGGAATGAGCAGTTCTTC
NA | TRBJ2-3 | TRBV5-1 | many | CASSRDPPTDTQYF | TGCGCCAGCAGCAGGGACCCTCCAACAGATACGCAGTATTTT
NA | TRBJ2-1 | TRBV5-1 | few | CASSRDPGGGNEQFF | TGCGCCAGCAGCCGGGACCCCGGTGGGGGGAATGAGCAGTTCTTC
TRBD1 | TRBJ1-1 | TRBV11-2 | many | CASSTRQGHTEAFF | TGTGCCAGCAGCACCAGACAGGGGCACACTGAAGCTTTCTTT
TRBD2 | TRBJ2-7 | TRBV6-1 | many | CASSATSGPGEQYF | TGTGCCAGCAGTGCGACTAGCGGCCCGGGGGAGCAGTACTTC
TRBD1 | TRBJ2-5 | TRBV25-1 | few | CASSESGTAHQETQYF | TGTGCCAGCAGTGAATCCGGGACAGCACACCAAGAGACCCAGTACTTC
NA | TRBJ2-1 | TRBV12-3/TRBV12-4 | many | CASRSYNEQFF | TGTGCCAGCCGCTCCTACAATGAGCAGTTCTTC
NA | TRBJ1-2 | TRBV5-1 | few | CASSPGLSTGYGYTF | TGCGCCAGCAGCCCAGGGTTATCGACAGGATATGGCTACACCTTC
TRBD1 | TRBJ2-7 | TRBV7-2 | many | CASKPGQFYEQYF | TGTGCCAGCAAGCCGGGACAGTTCTACGAGCAGTACTTC
TRBD2 | TRBJ2-2 | TRBV6-4 | few | CASSDSISGNIGELFF | TGTGCCAGCAGTGACTCGATTAGCGGGAATATCGGGGAGCTGTTTTTT
NA | TRBJ2-2 | TRBV5-1 | few | CASMVNTGELFF | TGCGCCAGCATGGTGAACACCGGGGAGCTGTTTTTT
TRBD2 | TRBJ2-3 | TRBV12-3/TRBV12-4 | many | CASSFYGIPGLAGDWVLDTQYF | TGTGCCAGCAGTTTTTATGGGATTCCGGGACTAGCGGGAGATTGGGTTCTGGATACGCAGTATTTT
NA | TRBJ1-5 | TRBV20-1 | many | CSAAGQGLSNQPQHF | TGCAGTGCTGCCGGGCAGGGTTTGAGCAATCAGCCCCAGCATTTT
TRBD1 | TRBJ2-3 | TRBV5-1 | many | CASSLGDSRTSDTQYF | TGCGCCAGCAGCTTGGGGGACAGCCGCACTTCAGATACGCAGTATTTT
NA | TRBJ2-1 | TRBV27 | NA | CASGEMWERNNEQFF | TGTGCCAGCGGGGAAATGTGGGAGCGGAACAATGAGCAGTTCTTC
NA | TRBJ1-4 | TRBV20-1 | NA | CSARGRNDATNEKLFF | TGCAGTGCTAGAGGCAGGAACGATGCAACTAATGAAAAACTGTTTTTT